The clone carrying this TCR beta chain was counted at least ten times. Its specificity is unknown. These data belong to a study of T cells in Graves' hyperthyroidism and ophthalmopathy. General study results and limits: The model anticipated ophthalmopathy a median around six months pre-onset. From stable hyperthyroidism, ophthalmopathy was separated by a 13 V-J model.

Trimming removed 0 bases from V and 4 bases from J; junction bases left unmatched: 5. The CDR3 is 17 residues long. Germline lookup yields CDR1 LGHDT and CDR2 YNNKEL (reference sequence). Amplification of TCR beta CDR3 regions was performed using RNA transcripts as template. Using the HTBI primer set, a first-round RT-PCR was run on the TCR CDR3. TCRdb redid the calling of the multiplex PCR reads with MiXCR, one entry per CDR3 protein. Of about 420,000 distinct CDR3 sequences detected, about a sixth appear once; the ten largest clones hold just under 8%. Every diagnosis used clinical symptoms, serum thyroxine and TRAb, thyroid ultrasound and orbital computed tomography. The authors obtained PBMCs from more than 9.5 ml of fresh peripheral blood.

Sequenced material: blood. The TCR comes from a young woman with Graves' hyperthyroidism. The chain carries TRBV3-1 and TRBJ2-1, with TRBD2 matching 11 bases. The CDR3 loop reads CASSQDQGTSGYNEQFF. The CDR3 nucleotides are TGTGCCAGCAGCCAAGATCAGGGGACTAGCGGATACAATGAGCAGTTCTTC.